Below are 2 T cell receptor beta chains sequenced from a single sample in a study of blood T cell repertoires in COVID-19. The protocol was immunoSEQ multiplex PCR, while the TCRdb copy is restricted to in-frame clones and leaves out a portion. The table shows approximately 160,000 clones, with more than 80% occurring only once. What was sequenced was peripheral blood. These receptors originate from a woman in her sixties with COVID-19, enrolled during active disease.

V usage is TRBV18 and J usage is TRBJ2-7; D perhaps matches TRBD1 (6 bases). The CDR3 covers 14 residues. Trimming took off 3 bases at V and 5 bases at J, with 14 bases between the two ends. The germline V gene encodes CDR1 KGHSH and CDR2 LQKENI. This chain's CDR3 is CASSPGRQVNEQYF. The CDR3 nucleotides read TGTGCCAGCTCACCCGGTAGACAGGTCAACGAGCAGTACTTC.

This chain connects TRBV6-5 to TRBJ1-2; tentative D call: TRBD1 (5 bases). CDR1 and CDR2 (germline): MNHEY, SVGAGI. Trimming cost V 7 bases and J 1 base, with 13 bases left between them. The CDR3 sequence is 14 residues long. The DNA for the CDR3 is TGTGCCAGCAAACGAACCAGGGTTAACTATGGCTACACCTTC. It yields the protein CASKRTRVNYGYTF.